This T cell receptor (beta chain) stems from a study of T cells in Graves' hyperthyroidism and ophthalmopathy (dated by TCRdb to between 2018 and 2021). A note on the overall study: Peripheral blood was collected at initial diagnosis, before any treatment. The study also compared thyroid tissue and blood T-cell repertoires from more than five Graves' hyperthyroidism patients. TCR V-J signatures able to tell the groups apart were searched for in a discovery cohort of some 97 patients, of whom 43 had Graves' ophthalmopathy and around 56 had stable Graves' hyperthyroidism. The 95 to 100 discovery patients were divided at random into training and test sets in a 7:3 ratio. According to the paper, TCR Vbeta CDR3 sequencing was carried out on over 130 peripheral blood samples, which came from 40 to 45 ophthalmopathy, roughly 75 hyperthyroidism and some 17 progressor patients. Prospective prediction of ophthalmopathy was tested in an independent validation cohort consisting of about 19 hyperthyroidism patients and approximately 16 patients who later progressed to ophthalmopathy. Following sampling, methimazole starting at 30 mg daily was given to hyperthyroidism patients, and high-dose intravenous methylprednisolone was given to ophthalmopathy patients. Here is what the overall study found, with its caveats: In validation, progression to ophthalmopathy was predicted by the model with around 70% sensitivity and roughly 76% specificity, a median of approximately 6.5 months before onset. No statistical method was used to fix the sample size in advance, and group allocation was not hidden from the investigators. Blood samples also contained most of the expanded thyroid clonotypes (frequency above 0.001), which suggests that blood repertoires may reflect thyroid immune responses. A 13 V-J signature model separated ophthalmopathy from stable hyperthyroidism, with around 88% sensitivity and just under 84% specificity in cross-validation and 80%/75% in testing.

Stable Graves' hyperthyroidism was defined as the absence of progression to ophthalmopathy over 18 months of follow-up. Hyperthyroidism patients were newly diagnosed, had a disease duration of under 2 months, and were aged 18 to 65 years. Patients with uncontrolled infections, other autoimmune diseases, pregnancy or lactation were excluded. Diagnoses were based on clinical symptoms, serum thyroxine and TRAb, thyroid ultrasound and orbital computed tomography. PBMCs were isolated from approximately 10 ml of fresh peripheral blood by Ficoll-Paque density gradient centrifugation. Trizol reagent was used to extract total RNA, and RNA quality was then checked on an Agilent 2100 Bioanalyzer. TCR beta CDR3 regions were amplified from RNA transcripts. For the first round of RT-PCR on the TCR CDR3, the HTBI primer set was used together with the Qiagen OneStep RT-PCR kit. Libraries were constructed in a second round of multiplex PCR, after which size selection and purification were performed. Sequencing of the libraries was done on an Illumina HiSeq2000 using paired-end 100 bp reads. From the authors' description of their analysis: Raw data were processed with SOAPnuke, discarding reads with adapters, uncalled bases, mean Phred below 15, or no exact constant-primer or identifier match. High-quality paired reads were merged using COPE v1.2.5, and each unique nucleotide sequence was defined as a clonotype. MiTCR v1.1 was used to align clonotypes to the IMGT TRBV, TRBD and TRBJ reference segments. The analysis was restricted to V-J combinations with a frequency above 0.0001, which together covered 98% to 99.2% of the repertoires. The TCS score was defined as the ratio of F50 (clonal expansion) to E x V (chaos), calculated using BLOSUM62-based TCRdist between CDR3 peptides within each V-J. Welch's t-statistics and random forest reduced around 520 V-J features to roughly 13, which were used in a naive Bayes classifier (R e1071). TCRdb handled the public reads itself, with Q25 trimming in fastp and clone calling in MiXCR, and kept productive beta chains. One record per CDR3 amino acid sequence lists the most common genes and DNA. TCRdb's processing, not the study's, gives the V and J calls here. This sample gives 600,000 to 650,000 distinct CDR3 sequences in total; roughly 17% of them show up just once. The ten largest clones represent about 3.8% of the sample.

This clonotype was seen more than once but under ten times. Its antigen is currently not known. No clone much larger than this one lies a single base away; base qualities are absent. The CDR3 covers 14 residues, taking in both the cysteine and the phenylalanine. Just CDR3 DNA is preserved here, 42 bases in frame from base 1. Germline trimming amounts to 5 bases on V and 4 bases on J, with 3 as the count of junction bases outside the gene matches. This clonotype originated in a woman between 25 and 40 years old with Graves' hyperthyroidism. The chain couples TRBV12-3 or TRBV12-4 to TRBJ2-1; TRBD2 agrees with 9 junctional bases. Source material: blood. The sequenced DNA is TGTGCCAGCAGTAGTCTAGCGGGGTACAATGAGCAGTTCTTC. It is translated as CASSSLAGYNEQFF.